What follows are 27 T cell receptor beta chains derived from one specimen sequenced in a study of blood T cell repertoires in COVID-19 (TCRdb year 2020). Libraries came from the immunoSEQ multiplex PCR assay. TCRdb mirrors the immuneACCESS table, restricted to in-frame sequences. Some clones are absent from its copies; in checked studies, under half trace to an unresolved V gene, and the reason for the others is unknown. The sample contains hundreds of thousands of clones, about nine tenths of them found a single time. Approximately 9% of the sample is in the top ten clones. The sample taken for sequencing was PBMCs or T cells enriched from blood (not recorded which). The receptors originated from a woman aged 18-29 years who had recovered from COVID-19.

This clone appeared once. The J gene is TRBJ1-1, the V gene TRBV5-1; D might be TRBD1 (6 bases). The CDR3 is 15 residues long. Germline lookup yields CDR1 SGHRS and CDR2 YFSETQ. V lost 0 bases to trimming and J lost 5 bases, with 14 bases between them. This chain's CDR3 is CASSLGTGMGTEAFF. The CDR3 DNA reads TGCGCCAGCAGCTTGGGAACAGGGATGGGGACTGAAGCTTTCTTT.

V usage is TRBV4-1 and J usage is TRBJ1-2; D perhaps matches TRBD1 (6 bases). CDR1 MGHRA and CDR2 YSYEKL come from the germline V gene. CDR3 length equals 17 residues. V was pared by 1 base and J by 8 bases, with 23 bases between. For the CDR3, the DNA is TGCGCCAGCAGCCAAGGACGAATCGGTGGAACAGGGAACGGCTACACCTTC. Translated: CASSQGRIGGTGNGYTF.

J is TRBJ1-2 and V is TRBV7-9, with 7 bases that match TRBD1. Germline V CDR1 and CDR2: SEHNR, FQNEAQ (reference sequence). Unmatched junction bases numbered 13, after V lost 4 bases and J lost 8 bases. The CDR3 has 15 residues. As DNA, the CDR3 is TGTGCCAGCAGCTCCCGGGACAGCCCGCTAGAAGGCTACACCTTC. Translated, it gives CASSSRDSPLEGYTF.

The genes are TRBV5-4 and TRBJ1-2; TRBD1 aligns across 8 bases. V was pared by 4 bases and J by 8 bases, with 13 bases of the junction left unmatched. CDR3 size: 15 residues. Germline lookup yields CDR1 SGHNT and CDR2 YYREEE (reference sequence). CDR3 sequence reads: CASSPSLGQGKGYTF. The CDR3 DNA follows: TGTGCCAGCAGCCCTAGCCTCGGACAGGGTAAGGGCTACACCTTC.

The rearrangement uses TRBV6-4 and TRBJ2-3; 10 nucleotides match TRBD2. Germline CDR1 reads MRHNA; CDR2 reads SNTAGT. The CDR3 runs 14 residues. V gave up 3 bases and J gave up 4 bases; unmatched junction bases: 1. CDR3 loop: CASSEGTSADTQYF. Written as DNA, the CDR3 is TGTGCCAGCAGTGAGGGGACTAGCGCAGATACGCAGTATTTT.

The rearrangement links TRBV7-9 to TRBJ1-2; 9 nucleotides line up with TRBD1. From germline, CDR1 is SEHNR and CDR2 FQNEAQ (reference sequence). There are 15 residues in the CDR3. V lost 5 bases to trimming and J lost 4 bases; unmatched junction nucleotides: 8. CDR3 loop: CASSLRDRATYGYTF. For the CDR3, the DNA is TGTGCCAGCAGCCTCCGGGACAGGGCCACCTATGGCTACACCTTC.

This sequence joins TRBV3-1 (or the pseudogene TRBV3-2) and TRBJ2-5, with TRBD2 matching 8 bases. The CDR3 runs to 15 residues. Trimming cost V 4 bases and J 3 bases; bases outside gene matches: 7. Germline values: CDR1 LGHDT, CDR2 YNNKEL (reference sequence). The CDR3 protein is CASSRVPGLEETQYF. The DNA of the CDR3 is TGTGCCAGCAGCCGAGTACCGGGACTAGAAGAGACCCAGTACTTC.

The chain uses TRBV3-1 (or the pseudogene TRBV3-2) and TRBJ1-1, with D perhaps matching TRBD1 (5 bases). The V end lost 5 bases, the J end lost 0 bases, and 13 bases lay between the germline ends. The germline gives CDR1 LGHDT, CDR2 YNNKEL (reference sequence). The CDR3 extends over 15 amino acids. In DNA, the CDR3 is TGTGCCAGCAGCTCCCGACAGAAAATGAACACTGAAGCTTTCTTT. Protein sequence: CASSSRQKMNTEAFF.

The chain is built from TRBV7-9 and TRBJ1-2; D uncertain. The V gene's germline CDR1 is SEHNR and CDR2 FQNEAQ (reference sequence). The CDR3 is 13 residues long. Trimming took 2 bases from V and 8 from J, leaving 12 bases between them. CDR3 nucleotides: TGTGCCAGCAGCTTAAGCGCAGAAACAGGCTACACCTTC. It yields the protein CASSLSAETGYTF. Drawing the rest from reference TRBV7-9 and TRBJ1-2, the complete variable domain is DTGVSQNPRHKITKRGQNVTFRCDPISEHNRLYWYRQTLGQGPEFLTYFQNEAQLEKSRLLSDRFSAERPKGSFSTLEIQRTEQGDSAMYLCASSLSAETGYTFGSGTRLTVV.

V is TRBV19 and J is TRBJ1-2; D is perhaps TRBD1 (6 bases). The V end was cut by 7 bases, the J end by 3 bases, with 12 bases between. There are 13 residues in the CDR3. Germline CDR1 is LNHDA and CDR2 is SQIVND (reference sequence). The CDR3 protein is CASKVAGDYGYTF. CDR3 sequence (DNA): TGTGCCAGTAAAGTCGCAGGGGACTATGGCTACACCTTC. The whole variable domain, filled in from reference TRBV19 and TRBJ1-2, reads DGGITQSPKYLFRKEGQNVTLSCEQNLNHDAMYWYRQDPGQGLRLIYYSQIVNDFQKGDIAEGYSVSREKKESFPLTVTSAQKNPTAFYLCASKVAGDYGYTFGSGTRLTVV.

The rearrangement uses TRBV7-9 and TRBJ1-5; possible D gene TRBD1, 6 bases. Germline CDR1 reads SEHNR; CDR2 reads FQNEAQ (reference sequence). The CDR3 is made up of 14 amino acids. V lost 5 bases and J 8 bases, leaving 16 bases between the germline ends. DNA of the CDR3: TGTGCCAGCAGCCTAATGGACAGTAACGAGCCCCAGCATTTT. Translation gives CASSLMDSNEPQHF.

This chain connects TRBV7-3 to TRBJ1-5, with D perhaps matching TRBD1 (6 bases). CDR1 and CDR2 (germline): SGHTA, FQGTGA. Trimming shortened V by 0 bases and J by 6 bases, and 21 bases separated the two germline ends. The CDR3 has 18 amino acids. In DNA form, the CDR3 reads TGTGCCAGCAGCTTAACGGCGGGGGCACGTTCAAGGGGTCAGCCCCAGCATTTT. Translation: CASSLTAGARSRGQPQHF.

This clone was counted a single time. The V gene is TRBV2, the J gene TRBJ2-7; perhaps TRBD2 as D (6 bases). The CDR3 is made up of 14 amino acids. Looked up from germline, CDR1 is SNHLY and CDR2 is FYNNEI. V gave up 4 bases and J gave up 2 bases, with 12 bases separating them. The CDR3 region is CASSGGNSPYEQYF. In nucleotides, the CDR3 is TGTGCCAGCAGTGGCGGGAACAGTCCCTACGAGCAGTACTTC.

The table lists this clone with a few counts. CDR3 coding DNA: TGTGCCAGCAGTACATTTTCTCGAGGGGGCGATTATAATTCACCCCTCCACTTT. Translating gives CASSTFSRGGDYNSPLHF. The V call is TRBV28, the J call TRBJ1-6, with 7 bases identical to TRBD1. The CDR3 totals 18 residues. Germline CDR1 reads MDHEN; CDR2 reads SYDVKM. J was trimmed by 4 bases and V by 5 bases; bases with no gene match: 14. Based on the CDR3 plus reference TRBV28 and TRBJ1-6, the full variable domain is DVKVTQSSRYLVKRTGEKVFLECVQDMDHENMFWYRQDPGLGLRLIYFSYDVKMKEKGDIPEGYSVSREKKERFSLILESASTNQTSMYLCASSTFSRGGDYNSPLHFGNGTRLTVT.

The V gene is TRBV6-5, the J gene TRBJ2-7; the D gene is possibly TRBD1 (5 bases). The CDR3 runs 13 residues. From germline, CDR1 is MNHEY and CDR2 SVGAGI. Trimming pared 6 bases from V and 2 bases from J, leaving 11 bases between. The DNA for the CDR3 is TGTGCCAGCAGATCGACAGAGACCTACGAGCAGTACTTC. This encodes CASRSTETYEQYF.

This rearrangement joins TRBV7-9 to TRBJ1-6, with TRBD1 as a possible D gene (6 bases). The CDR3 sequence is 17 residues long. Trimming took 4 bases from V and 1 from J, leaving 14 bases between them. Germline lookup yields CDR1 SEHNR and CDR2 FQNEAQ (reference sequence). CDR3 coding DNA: TGTGCCAGCAGCTCCCTCCGAAGGGGGTCCTATAATTCACCCCTCCACTTT. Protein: CASSSLRRGSYNSPLHF. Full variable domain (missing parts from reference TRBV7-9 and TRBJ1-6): DTGVSQNPRHKITKRGQNVTFRCDPISEHNRLYWYRQTLGQGPEFLTYFQNEAQLEKSRLLSDRFSAERPKGSFSTLEIQRTEQGDSAMYLCASSSLRRGSYNSPLHFGNGTRLTVT.

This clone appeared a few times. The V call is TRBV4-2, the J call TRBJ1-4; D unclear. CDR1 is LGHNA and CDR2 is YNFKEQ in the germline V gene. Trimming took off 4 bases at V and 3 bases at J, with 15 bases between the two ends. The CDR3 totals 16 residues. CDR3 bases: TGTGCCAGCAGCCCGCAGGCAGTCGGGGCTAATGAAAAACTGTTTTTT. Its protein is CASSPQAVGANEKLFF.

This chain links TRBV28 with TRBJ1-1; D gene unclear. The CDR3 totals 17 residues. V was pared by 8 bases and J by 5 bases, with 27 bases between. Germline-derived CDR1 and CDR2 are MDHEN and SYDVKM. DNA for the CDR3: TGTGCCAGCGGTGAAGACACGCGTACCTCCTCGGTGACTGAAGCTTTCTTT. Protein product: CASGEDTRTSSVTEAFF.

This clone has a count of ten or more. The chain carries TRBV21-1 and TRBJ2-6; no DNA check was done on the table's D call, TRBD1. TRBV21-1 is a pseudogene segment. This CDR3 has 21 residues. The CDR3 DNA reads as TGTGCCAGCAGCAAAGTCACCTACCGGGACAGGGTTAAGACTGGGGCCAACGTCCTGACTTTC. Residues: CASSKVTYRDRVKTGANVLTF.

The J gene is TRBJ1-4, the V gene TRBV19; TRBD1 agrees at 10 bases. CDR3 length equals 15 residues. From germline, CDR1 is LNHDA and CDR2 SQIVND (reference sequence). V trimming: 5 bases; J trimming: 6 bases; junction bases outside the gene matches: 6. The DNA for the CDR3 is TGTGCCAGTAGTTCGCCTGGGACAGGGGATGAAAAACTGTTTTTT. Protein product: CASSSPGTGDEKLFF.

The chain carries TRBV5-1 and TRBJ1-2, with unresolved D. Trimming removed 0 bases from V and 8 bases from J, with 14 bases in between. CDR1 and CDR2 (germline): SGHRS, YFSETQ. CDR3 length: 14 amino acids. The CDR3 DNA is TGCGCCAGCAGCTTGGGAACGGGTGACGACGGCTACACCTTC. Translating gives CASSLGTGDDGYTF.

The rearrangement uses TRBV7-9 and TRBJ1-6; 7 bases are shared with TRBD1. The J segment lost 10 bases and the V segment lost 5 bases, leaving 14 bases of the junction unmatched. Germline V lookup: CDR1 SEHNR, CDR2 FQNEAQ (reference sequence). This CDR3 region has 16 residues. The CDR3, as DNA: TGTGCCAGCAGCCCGCCGGCGATCCAGGGGGTATCACCCCTCCACTTT. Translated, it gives CASSPPAIQGVSPLHF.

The CDR3, as DNA: TGCGCCAGCAGCCAAGATTTCGGACAGTTCTATGGCTACACCTTC. Its translation is CASSQDFGQFYGYTF. The chain couples TRBV4-1 to TRBJ1-2; maybe TRBD1 (6 bases). CDR1 is MGHRA, CDR2 YSYEKL, per germline. Between the trimmed V and J ends, which lost 0 bases and 4 bases, there was a span of 12 bases. The CDR3 covers 15 residues.

CDR3: CASGTLLKRGGSYNEQFF. The CDR3 DNA reads as TGTGCCAGCGGTACTCTACTCAAGCGGGGGGGTTCCTACAATGAGCAGTTCTTC. J is TRBJ2-1 and V is TRBV11-2; 10 bases line up with TRBD2. CDR3 size: 18 residues. V lost 8 bases, J lost 1 base, and 14 bases stayed unmatched. The germline V gene encodes CDR1 SGHAT and CDR2 FQNNGV.

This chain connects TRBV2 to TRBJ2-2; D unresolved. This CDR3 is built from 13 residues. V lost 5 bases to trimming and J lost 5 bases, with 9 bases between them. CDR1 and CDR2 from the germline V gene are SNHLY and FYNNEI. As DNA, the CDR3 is TGTGCCAGCAGTCTTTTGGAGACCGGGGAGCTGTTTTTT. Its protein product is CASSLLETGELFF.

CDR3 nucleotides: TGTGCCAGCAGCTTTTACTGGACAGGGGGCCTCTACGAGCAGTACTTC. Translated, it gives CASSFYWTGGLYEQYF. The rearrangement links TRBV7-2 to TRBJ2-7; 11 positions agree with TRBD1. This CDR3 has 16 amino acids. Unmatched junction bases numbered 7, after V lost 3 bases and J lost 3 bases. Germline V gene sequence: CDR1 SGHTA, CDR2 FQGNSA.

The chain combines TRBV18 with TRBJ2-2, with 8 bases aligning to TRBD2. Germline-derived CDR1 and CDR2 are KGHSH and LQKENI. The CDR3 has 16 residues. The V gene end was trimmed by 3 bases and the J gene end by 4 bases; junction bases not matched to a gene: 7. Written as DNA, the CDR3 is TGTGCCAGCTCACCCCTGGGACTAGAGAGCACCGGGGAGCTGTTTTTT. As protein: CASSPLGLESTGELFF.